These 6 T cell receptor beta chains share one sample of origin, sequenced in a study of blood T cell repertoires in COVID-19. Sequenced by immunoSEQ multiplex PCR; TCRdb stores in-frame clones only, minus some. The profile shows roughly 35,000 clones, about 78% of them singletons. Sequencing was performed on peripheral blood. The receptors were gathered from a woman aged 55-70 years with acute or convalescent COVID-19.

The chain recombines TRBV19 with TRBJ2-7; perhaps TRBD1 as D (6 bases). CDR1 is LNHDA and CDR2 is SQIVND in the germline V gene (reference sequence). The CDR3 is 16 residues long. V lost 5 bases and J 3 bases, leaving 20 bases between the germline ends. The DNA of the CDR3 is TGTGCCAGTAGTTCAAAGCCCTCCGGGACATTCTACGAGCAGTACTTC. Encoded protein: CASSSKPSGTFYEQYF.

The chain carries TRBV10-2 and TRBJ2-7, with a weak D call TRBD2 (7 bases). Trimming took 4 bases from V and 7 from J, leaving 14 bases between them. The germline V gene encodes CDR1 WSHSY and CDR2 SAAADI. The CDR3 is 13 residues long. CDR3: CASSGGGAIEQYF. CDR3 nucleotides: TGCGCCAGCAGTGGAGGGGGGGCGATTGAGCAGTACTTC.

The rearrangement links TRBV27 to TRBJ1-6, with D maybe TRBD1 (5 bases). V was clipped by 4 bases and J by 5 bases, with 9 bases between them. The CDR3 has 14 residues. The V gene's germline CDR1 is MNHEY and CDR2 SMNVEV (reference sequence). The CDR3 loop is CASSWTFNNSPLHF. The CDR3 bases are TGTGCCAGCAGTTGGACATTTAATAATTCACCCCTCCACTTT.

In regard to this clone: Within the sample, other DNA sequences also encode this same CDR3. The CDR3 loop reads CASSLDRGREKLFF. The CDR3 DNA reads TGTGCCAGCAGCTTGGACAGGGGCAGAGAAAAACTGTTTTTT. The rearrangement links TRBV28 to TRBJ1-4, with TRBD1 matching 9 bases. Germline CDR1 is MDHEN and CDR2 is SYDVKM. V lost 6 bases and J lost 8; bases outside the gene matches: 7. The CDR3 is made up of 14 amino acids.

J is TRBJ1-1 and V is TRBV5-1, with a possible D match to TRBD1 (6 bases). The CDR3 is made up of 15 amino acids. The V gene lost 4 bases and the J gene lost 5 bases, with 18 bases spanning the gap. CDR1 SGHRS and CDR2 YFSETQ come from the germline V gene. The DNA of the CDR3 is TGCGCCAGCAGCCTATCCGGTACAGGGCGGACTGAAGCTTTCTTT. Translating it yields CASSLSGTGRTEAFF.

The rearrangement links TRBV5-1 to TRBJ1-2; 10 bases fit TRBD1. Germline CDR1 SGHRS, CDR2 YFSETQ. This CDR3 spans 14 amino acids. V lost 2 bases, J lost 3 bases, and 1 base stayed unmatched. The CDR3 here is CASSFGTGDYGYTF. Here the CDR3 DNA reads TGCGCCAGCAGCTTTGGGACAGGGGACTATGGCTACACCTTC.